These T cell receptor beta chains were read from a single sample in a study of cytomegalovirus exposure and HLA in healthy donors. Assay: immunoSEQ multiplex PCR; the TCRdb copy retains only in-frame clones and omits some. This sample's table has about 160,000 clones. Source material: PBMCs. Every receptor here comes from a woman aged 55-70 years in good health and CMV-seronegative. CDR3s include the opening cysteine and the closing phenylalanine or tryptophan. A D gene is named only where the DNA matches it firmly.

CDR3 length	V gene	D gene	J gene	CDR3 protein	CDR3 DNA
13	TRBV29-1	NA	TRBJ2-4	CSVEDSSGGIQYF	TGCAGCGTTGAAGATTCCTCCGGGGGCATTCAGTACTTC
15	TRBV7-8	NA	TRBJ2-3	CASSISGLGGDTQYF	TGTGCCAGCAGCATTTCTGGACTAGGGGGTGACACGCAGTATTTT
16	TRBV18	TRBD1	TRBJ2-7	CASSPLGTGDSYEQYF	TGTGCCAGCTCACCACTGGGGACAGGGGACTCCTACGAGCAGTACTTC
14	TRBV7-3	TRBD1	TRBJ2-7	CASSSGQGTYEQYF	TGTGCCAGCAGCTCCGGACAGGGAACGTACGAGCAGTACTTC
14	TRBV18	NA	TRBJ2-7	CASSPPEGSYEQYF	TGTGCCAGCTCACCACCGGAGGGCTCCTACGAGCAGTACTTC
10	TRBV29-1	NA	TRBJ2-3	CSVEDARQYF	TGCAGCGTTGAAGACGCCAGGCAGTATTTT
16	TRBV4-1	TRBD1	TRBJ2-3	CASSQAGQGRTDTQYF	TGCGCCAGCAGCCAAGCCGGACAGGGGCGCACAGATACGCAGTATTTT
13	TRBV7-2	NA	TRBJ1-1	CASSLRGNTEAFF	TGTGCCAGCAGCTTACGGGGAAACACTGAAGCTTTCTTT
13	TRBV6-5	NA	TRBJ1-2	CASSWTANYGYTF	TGTGCCAGCAGTTGGACAGCGAACTATGGCTACACCTTC
14	TRBV19	TRBD1	TRBJ1-4	CASSWEQGDEKLFF	TGTGCCAGTAGCTGGGAACAGGGGGACGAAAAACTGTTTTTT
14	TRBV5-5	TRBD2	TRBJ2-5	CASSIGTSGETQYF	TGTGCCAGCAGCATCGGGACTAGCGGGGAGACCCAGTACTTC
15	TRBV2	TRBD1	TRBJ1-5	CASSPDRAVNQPQHF	TGTGCCAGCAGTCCGGACAGGGCAGTCAATCAGCCCCAGCATTTT
13	TRBV5-4	NA	TRBJ1-3	CASSLWRMNTIYF	TGTGCCAGCAGCTTGTGGAGGATGAACACCATATATTTT
14	TRBV5-1	TRBD1	TRBJ1-1	CASSERQGGTEAFF	TGCGCCAGCAGCGAGAGACAGGGGGGCACTGAAGCTTTCTTT
15	TRBV7-9	NA	TRBJ1-1	CASSLAGAGNTEAFF	TGTGCCAGCAGCTTAGCGGGGGCAGGGAACACTGAAGCTTTCTTT
16	TRBV5-1	NA	TRBJ1-1	CASSRNAGQLNTEAFF	TGCGCCAGCAGCCGAAACGCTGGACAGCTGAACACTGAAGCTTTCTTT
14	TRBV27	NA	TRBJ2-1	CASRGLDTYNEQFF	TGTGCCAGCAGGGGGTTGGACACATACAATGAGCAGTTCTTC
14	TRBV29-1	NA	TRBJ2-1	CSVEALGGYNEQFF	TGCAGCGTTGAGGCCCTCGGCGGCTACAATGAGCAGTTCTTC
15	TRBV4-1	TRBD2	TRBJ2-7	CASSPVASGTYEQYF	TGCGCCAGCAGCCCAGTGGCTAGCGGGACCTACGAGCAGTACTTC
13	TRBV29-1	NA	TRBJ1-2	CSVLTGSNYGYTF	TGCAGCGTCCTTACAGGCTCTAACTATGGCTACACCTTC
14	TRBV5-4	NA	TRBJ2-7	CASSPPGGWGEQYF	TGTGCCAGCAGCCCCCCCGGGGGTTGGGGCGAGCAGTACTTC
16	TRBV5-6	TRBD2	TRBJ2-7	CASSFYTSGDLYEQYF	TGTGCCAGCAGCTTTTATACTAGCGGAGATCTCTACGAGCAGTACTTC
14	TRBV5-6	TRBD1	TRBJ1-4	CASSLRGPNEKLFF	TGTGCCAGCAGCCTCAGGGGGCCTAATGAAAAACTGTTTTTT
16	TRBV5-1	TRBD1	TRBJ1-1	CASSLETGTGGSKAFF	TGCGCCAGCAGCTTGGAGACAGGGACAGGGGGCTCTAAAGCTTTCTTT
16	TRBV2	NA	TRBJ2-1	CASSALLGWAHNEQFF	TGTGCCAGCAGTGCCCTTTTAGGTTGGGCTCACAATGAGCAGTTCTTC
15	TRBV7-8	TRBD1	TRBJ1-2	CASSSRTDRGRGYTF	TGTGCCAGCAGCTCGCGTACAGACAGGGGGCGAGGCTACACCTTC
13	TRBV7-9	NA	TRBJ1-2	CASSREPDRYYTF	TGTGCCAGCAGCCGAGAGCCCGACAGATACTACACCTTC
14	TRBV5-4	NA	TRBJ2-7	CASSLEGGRYEQYF	TGTGCCAGCAGCTTGGAGGGAGGCCGTTACGAGCAGTACTTC
14	TRBV6-1	NA	TRBJ1-1	CASSLQGLNTEAFF	TGTGCCAGCAGTTTACAGGGCCTGAACACTGAAGCTTTCTTT
15	TRBV10-3	NA	TRBJ2-4	CAISGFVGVGNIQYF	TGTGCCATCAGTGGGTTCGTAGGAGTAGGAAACATTCAGTACTTC
15	TRBV7-8	TRBD1	TRBJ1-5	CASSIGTEGEQPQHF	TGTGCCAGCAGCATCGGGACAGAGGGGGAACAGCCCCAGCATTTT
13	TRBV6-5	NA	TRBJ1-1	CASSYSQGTEAFF	TGTGCCAGCAGTTACTCCCAGGGGACTGAAGCTTTCTTT
14	TRBV30	TRBD1	TRBJ2-3	CAWSEGASTDTQYF	TGTGCCTGGAGTGAGGGGGCTAGCACAGATACGCAGTATTTT
18	TRBV27	TRBD2	TRBJ2-1	CASSYSGRARLTYNEQFF	TGTGCCAGCAGTTATAGCGGGAGGGCCCGGCTAACCTACAATGAGCAGTTCTTC
12	TRBV14	NA	TRBJ1-2	CASSRTYYGYTF	TGTGCCAGCAGCCGCACTTACTATGGCTACACCTTC
18	TRBV5-1	TRBD2	TRBJ2-2	CASSLGLAGELSTGELFF	TGCGCCAGCAGCTTGGGACTAGCGGGAGAGCTTTCCACCGGGGAGCTGTTTTTT
16	TRBV19	NA	TRBJ1-1	CASRGSPRGLRTEAFF	TGTGCCAGTAGAGGTTCCCCCCGTGGGCTGCGCACTGAAGCTTTCTTT
14	TRBV18	TRBD1	TRBJ2-2	CASSPDRGTGELFF	TGTGCCAGCTCACCGGACAGGGGGACTGGGGAGCTGTTTTTT
15	TRBV5-1	NA	TRBJ2-3	CASSLAGTQHDTQYF	TGCGCCAGCAGCTTGGCAGGAACCCAACACGATACGCAGTATTTT
17	TRBV5-1	TRBD2	TRBJ2-3	CASSPTGTSFSTDTQYF	TGCGCCAGCAGCCCGACCGGGACTAGCTTTAGCACAGATACGCAGTATTTT
15	TRBV10-2	TRBD2	TRBJ2-7	CASSETASGRYEQYF	TGCGCCAGCAGTGAGACAGCTAGCGGGAGATACGAGCAGTACTTC
14	TRBV19	TRBD1	TRBJ2-1	CASRRTGRIDEQFF	TGTGCCAGTCGACGGACAGGGAGAATCGATGAGCAGTTCTTC
14	TRBV7-2	NA	TRBJ2-3	CASSLGVVADTQYF	TGTGCCAGCAGCTTAGGAGTAGTCGCAGATACGCAGTATTTT
18	TRBV28	NA	TRBJ2-5	CASSPAFGPQGGQETQYF	TGTGCCAGCAGTCCCGCCTTTGGACCTCAGGGGGGACAAGAGACCCAGTACTTC
14	TRBV5-4	TRBD1	TRBJ1-1	CATYQQGVNTEAFF	TGTGCCACCTATCAACAGGGGGTGAACACTGAAGCTTTCTTT
13	TRBV7-9	TRBD1	TRBJ2-7	CASSKGQGYEQYF	TGTGCCAGCAGTAAGGGACAGGGCTACGAGCAGTACTTC
15	TRBV6-5	TRBD2	TRBJ2-1	CASRGSGRASYEQFF	TGTGCCAGCAGGGGAAGCGGGAGGGCCTCGTATGAGCAGTTCTTC
16	TRBV10-1	NA	TRBJ1-4	CASSEKPPQAGEKLFF	TGCGCCAGCAGTGAAAAACCCCCGCAGGCGGGAGAAAAACTGTTTTTT
15	TRBV19	NA	TRBJ2-2	CASSTDSSNTGELFF	TGTGCCAGTAGTACGGACAGTTCGAACACCGGGGAGCTGTTTTTT
14	TRBV5-1	TRBD2	TRBJ2-3	CASSFERGTDTQYF	TGCGCCAGCAGCTTCGAGCGGGGAACAGATACGCAGTATTTT
17	TRBV19	TRBD2	TRBJ2-1	CASSMNGLAGGSNEQFF	TGTGCCAGTAGTATGAATGGTCTAGCGGGAGGCTCAAATGAGCAGTTCTTC
17	TRBV28	TRBD1	TRBJ1-6	CASRKSTGQGYNSPLHF	TGTGCCAGCAGGAAATCAACGGGACAGGGGTATAATTCACCCCTCCACTTT
16	TRBV5-1	TRBD1	TRBJ2-5	CASSLGDRGEQETQYF	TGCGCCAGCAGCTTGGGGGACAGGGGGGAACAAGAGACCCAGTACTTC
14	TRBV5-1	NA	TRBJ2-2	CASSLAGNTGELFF	TGCGCCAGCAGCTTAGCGGGGAACACCGGGGAGCTGTTTTTT
15	TRBV11-3	TRBD2	TRBJ2-2	CASSLRAGVAGELFF	TGTGCCAGCAGCTTACGGGCGGGAGTAGCCGGGGAGCTGTTTTTT
15	TRBV18	NA	TRBJ2-3	CASSPPAGNRDTQYF	TGTGCCAGCTCACCACCTGCAGGAAACAGAGATACGCAGTATTTT
16	TRBV19	TRBD1	TRBJ1-4	CASSALGQGQGEKLFF	TGTGCCAGTAGTGCTCTTGGACAGGGCCAGGGTGAAAAACTGTTTTTT
13	TRBV19	NA	TRBJ1-1	CASSLVRNGGAFF	TGTGCCAGTAGTCTTGTTCGCAACGGGGGAGCTTTCTTT
14	TRBV18	NA	TRBJ1-4	CASSPDRRQEKLFF	TGTGCCAGCTCACCCGACAGGCGACAAGAAAAACTGTTTTTT